The clone carrying this T cell receptor (beta chain) was picked up many times. Clinical history reported by participants formed the basis on which cohorts were assigned. Cohort 3 recovered donors had two negative PCRs, clearance, or symptom resolution. This sample is drawn from a study of blood T cell repertoires in COVID-19. About the research overall: Both acute and convalescent COVID-19 samples were obtained from the United States, Italy and Spain.

Germline CDR1 is MRHNA and CDR2 is SNTAGT. This CDR3 contains 18 residues. The V end lost 5 bases, the J end lost 2 bases, and 19 bases lay between the germline ends. In the original workflow: Amplification of reference gene primers provided the estimated nucleated cell counts. The protocol was immunoSEQ multiplex PCR, while the TCRdb copy is restricted to in-frame clones and leaves out a portion. The V and J calls and clone size are taken from that table; D and trimming were inferred from the DNA. The sample lists under 250,000 clones; around nine tenths were seen once. Material for sequencing was PBMCs or T cells enriched from blood (not recorded which). The receptor comes from a man aged 25 to 45 who had recovered from COVID-19. The V call is TRBV6-4, the J call TRBJ2-6; D may be TRBD2 (5 bases). CDR3 sequence reads: CASSLNGNIGTGANVLTF. CDR3 sequence (DNA): TGTGCCAGCAGTCTCAACGGTAATATCGGGACTGGGGCCAACGTCCTGACTTTC.